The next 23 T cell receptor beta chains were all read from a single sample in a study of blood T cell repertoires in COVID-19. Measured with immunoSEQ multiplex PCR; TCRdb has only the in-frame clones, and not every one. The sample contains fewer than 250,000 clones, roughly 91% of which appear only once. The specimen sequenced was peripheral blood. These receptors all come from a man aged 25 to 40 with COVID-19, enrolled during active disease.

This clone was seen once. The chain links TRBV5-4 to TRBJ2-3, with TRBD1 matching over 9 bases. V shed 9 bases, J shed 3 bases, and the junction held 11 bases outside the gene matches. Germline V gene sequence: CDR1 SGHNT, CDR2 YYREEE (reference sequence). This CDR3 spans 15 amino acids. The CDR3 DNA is TGTGCCACCACTTCGGGACAGGGTAATACAGATACGCAGTATTTT. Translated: CATTSGQGNTDTQYF.

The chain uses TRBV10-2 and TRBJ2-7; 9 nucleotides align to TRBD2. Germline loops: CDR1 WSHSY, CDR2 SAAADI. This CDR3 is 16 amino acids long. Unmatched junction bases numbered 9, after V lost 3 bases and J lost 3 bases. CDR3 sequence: CASSDPLAGIFYEQYF. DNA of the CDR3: TGCGCCAGCAGTGATCCCCTAGCGGGGATCTTCTACGAGCAGTACTTC.

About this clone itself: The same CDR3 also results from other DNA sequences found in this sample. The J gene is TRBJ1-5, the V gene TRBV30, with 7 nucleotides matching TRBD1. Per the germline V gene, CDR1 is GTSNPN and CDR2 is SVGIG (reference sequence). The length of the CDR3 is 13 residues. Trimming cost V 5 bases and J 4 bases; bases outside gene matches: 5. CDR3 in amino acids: CAWSTRGNQPQHF. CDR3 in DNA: TGTGCCTGGTCCACCAGGGGGAATCAGCCCCAGCATTTT.

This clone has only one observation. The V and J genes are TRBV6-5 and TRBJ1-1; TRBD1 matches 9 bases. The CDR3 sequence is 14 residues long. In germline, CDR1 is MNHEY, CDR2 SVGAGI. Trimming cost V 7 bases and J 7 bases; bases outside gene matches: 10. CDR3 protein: CASIKDRGHDEAFF. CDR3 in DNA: TGTGCCAGCATAAAGGACAGGGGTCATGATGAAGCTTTCTTT.

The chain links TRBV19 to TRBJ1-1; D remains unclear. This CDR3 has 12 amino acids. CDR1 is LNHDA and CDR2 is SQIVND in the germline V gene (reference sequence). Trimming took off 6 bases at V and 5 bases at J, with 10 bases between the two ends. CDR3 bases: TGTGCCAGTAGACTATCCCGGACTGAAGCTTTCTTT. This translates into CASRLSRTEAFF. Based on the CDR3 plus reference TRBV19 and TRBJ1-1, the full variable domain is DGGITQSPKYLFRKEGQNVTLSCEQNLNHDAMYWYRQDPGQGLRLIYYSQIVNDFQKGDIAEGYSVSREKKESFPLTVTSAQKNPTAFYLCASRLSRTEAFFGQGTRLTVV.

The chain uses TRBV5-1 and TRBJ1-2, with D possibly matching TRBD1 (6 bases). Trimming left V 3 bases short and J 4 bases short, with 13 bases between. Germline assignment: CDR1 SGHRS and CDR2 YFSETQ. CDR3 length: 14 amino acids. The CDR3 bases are TGCGCCAGCAGCTCCGCAGGGGCTGGCTATGGCTACACCTTC. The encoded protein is CASSSAGAGYGYTF.

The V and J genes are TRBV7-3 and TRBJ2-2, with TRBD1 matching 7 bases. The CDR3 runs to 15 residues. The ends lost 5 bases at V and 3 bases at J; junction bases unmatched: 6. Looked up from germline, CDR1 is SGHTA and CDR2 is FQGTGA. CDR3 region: CASSATGPDTGELFF. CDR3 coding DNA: TGTGCCAGCAGCGCGACAGGGCCCGACACCGGGGAGCTGTTTTTT.

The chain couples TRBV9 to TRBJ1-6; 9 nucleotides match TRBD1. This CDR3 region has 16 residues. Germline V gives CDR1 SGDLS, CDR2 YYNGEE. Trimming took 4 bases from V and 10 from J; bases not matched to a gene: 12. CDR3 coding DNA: TGTGCCAGCAGCCCCACATGGGGACAGGGCCCCTCACCCCTCCACTTT. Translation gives CASSPTWGQGPSPLHF.

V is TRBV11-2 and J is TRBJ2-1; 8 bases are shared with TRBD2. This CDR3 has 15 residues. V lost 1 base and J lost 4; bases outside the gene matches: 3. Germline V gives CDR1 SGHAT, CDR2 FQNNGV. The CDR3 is CASSLVRGGYNEQFF. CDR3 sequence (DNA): TGTGCCAGCAGCTTAGTTCGGGGGGGGTACAATGAGCAGTTCTTC. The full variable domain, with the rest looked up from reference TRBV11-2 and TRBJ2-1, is EAGVAQSPRYKIIEKRQSVAFWCNPISGHATLYWYQQILGQGPKLLIQFQNNGVVDDSQLPKDRFSAERLKGVDSTLKIQPAKLEDSAVYLCASSLVRGGYNEQFFGPGTRLTVL.

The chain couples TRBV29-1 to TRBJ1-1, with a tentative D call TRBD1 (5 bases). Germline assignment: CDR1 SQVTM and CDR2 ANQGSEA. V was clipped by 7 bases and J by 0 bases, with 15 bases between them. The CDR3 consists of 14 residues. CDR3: CSAEGAFLNTEAFF. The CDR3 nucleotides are TGCAGCGCCGAAGGGGCTTTCCTGAACACTGAAGCTTTCTTT.

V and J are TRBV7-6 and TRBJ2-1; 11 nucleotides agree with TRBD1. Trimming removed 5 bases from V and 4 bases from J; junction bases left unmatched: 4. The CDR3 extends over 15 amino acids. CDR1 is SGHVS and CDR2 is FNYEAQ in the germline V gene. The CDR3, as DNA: TGTGCCAGCAGCACCGGGACAGGGGGTTACAATGAGCAGTTCTTC. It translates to CASSTGTGGYNEQFF.

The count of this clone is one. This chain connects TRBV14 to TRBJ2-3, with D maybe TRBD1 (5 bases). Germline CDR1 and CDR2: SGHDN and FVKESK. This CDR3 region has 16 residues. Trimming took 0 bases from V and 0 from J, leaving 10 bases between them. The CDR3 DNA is TGTGCCAGCAGCCAAGATGGGGCGGTGAGCACAGATACGCAGTATTTT. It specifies CASSQDGAVSTDTQYF.

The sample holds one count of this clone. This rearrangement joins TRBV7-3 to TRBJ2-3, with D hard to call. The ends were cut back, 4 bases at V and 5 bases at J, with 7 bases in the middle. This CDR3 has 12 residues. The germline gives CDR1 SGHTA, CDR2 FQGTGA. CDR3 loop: CASSSHGDTQYF. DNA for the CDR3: TGTGCCAGCAGCTCCCACGGAGATACGCAGTATTTT. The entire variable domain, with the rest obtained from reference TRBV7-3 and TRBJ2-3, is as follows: GAGVSQTPSNKVTEKGKYVELRCDPISGHTALYWYRQSLGQGPEFLIYFQGTGAADDSGLPNDRFFAVRPEGSVSTLKIQRTERGDSAVYLCASSSHGDTQYFGPGTRLTVL.

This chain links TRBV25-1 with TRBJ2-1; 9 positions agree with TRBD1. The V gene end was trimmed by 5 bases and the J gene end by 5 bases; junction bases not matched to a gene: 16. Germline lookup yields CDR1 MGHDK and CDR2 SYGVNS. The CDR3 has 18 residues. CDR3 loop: CASSPHPGTGLENNEQFF. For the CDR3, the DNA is TGTGCCAGCAGTCCCCACCCCGGGACAGGGCTTGAAAACAATGAGCAGTTCTTC.

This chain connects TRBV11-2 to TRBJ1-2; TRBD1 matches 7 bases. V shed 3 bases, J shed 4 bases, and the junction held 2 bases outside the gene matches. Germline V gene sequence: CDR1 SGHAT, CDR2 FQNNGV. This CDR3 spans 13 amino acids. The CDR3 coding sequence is TGTGCCAGCAGCTTGGGACAGTTCTATGGCTACACCTTC. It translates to CASSLGQFYGYTF.

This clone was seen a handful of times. The CDR3 DNA is TGTGCCAGCAGCCCTCCAAGTGGCCGCGTACGGGTGAACACTGAAGCTTTCTTT. Protein product: CASSPPSGRVRVNTEAFF. This chain joins TRBV3-1 (or the pseudogene TRBV3-2) and TRBJ1-1; no clear D. Per germline, CDR1 LGHDT and CDR2 YNNKEL (reference sequence). The CDR3 length is 18 residues. V was shortened by 4 bases and J by 0 bases, with 21 bases between the two germline ends.

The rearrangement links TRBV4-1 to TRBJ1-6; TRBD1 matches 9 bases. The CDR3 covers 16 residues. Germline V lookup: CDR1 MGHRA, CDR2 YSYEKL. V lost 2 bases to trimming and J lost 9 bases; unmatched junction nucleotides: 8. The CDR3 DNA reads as TGCGCCAGCAGCCAATCTTGGGACAGGGACGGTTCACCCCTCCACTTT. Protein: CASSQSWDRDGSPLHF.

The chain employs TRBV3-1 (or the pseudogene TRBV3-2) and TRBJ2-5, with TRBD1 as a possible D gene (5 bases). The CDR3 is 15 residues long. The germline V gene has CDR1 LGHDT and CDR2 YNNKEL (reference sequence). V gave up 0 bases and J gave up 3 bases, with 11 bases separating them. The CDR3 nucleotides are TGTGCCAGCAGCCAAGATCATGGCAGGGAAGAGACCCAGTACTTC. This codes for CASSQDHGREETQYF.

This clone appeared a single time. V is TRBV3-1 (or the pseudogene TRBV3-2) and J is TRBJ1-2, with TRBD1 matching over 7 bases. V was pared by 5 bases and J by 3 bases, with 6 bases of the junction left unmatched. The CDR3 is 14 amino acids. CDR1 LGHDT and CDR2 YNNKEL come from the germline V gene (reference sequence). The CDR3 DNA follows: TGTGCCAGCAGCAACCAGGGGGGAGACTATGGCTACACCTTC. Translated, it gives CASSNQGGDYGYTF.

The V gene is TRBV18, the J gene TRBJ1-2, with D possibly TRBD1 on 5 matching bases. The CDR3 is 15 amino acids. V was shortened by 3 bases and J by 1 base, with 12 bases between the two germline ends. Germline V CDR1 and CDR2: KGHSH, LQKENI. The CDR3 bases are TGTGCCAGCTCACCGGGGGGGGAGTATAACTATGGCTACACCTTC. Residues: CASSPGGEYNYGYTF.

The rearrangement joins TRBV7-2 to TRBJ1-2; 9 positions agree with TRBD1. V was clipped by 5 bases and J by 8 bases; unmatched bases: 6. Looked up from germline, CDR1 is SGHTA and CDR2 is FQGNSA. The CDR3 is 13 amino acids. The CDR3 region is CASSKDRGGGYTF. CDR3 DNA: TGTGCCAGCAGCAAGGACAGGGGTGGCGGCTACACCTTC.

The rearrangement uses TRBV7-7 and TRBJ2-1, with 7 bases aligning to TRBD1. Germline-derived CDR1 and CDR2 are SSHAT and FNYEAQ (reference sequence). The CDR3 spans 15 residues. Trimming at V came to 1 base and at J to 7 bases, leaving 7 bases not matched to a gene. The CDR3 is CASSLEGASINEQFF. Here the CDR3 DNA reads TGTGCCAGCAGCTTAGAGGGGGCGTCGATTAATGAGCAGTTCTTC.

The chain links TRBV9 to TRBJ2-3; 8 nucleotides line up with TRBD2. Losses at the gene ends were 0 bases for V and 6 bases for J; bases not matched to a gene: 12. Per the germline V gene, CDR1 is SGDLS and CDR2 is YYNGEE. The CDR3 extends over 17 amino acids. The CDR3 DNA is TGTGCCAGCAGCGTAGCGGGTAGCGGGACCCCATGGGATACGCAGTATTTT. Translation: CASSVAGSGTPWDTQYF.